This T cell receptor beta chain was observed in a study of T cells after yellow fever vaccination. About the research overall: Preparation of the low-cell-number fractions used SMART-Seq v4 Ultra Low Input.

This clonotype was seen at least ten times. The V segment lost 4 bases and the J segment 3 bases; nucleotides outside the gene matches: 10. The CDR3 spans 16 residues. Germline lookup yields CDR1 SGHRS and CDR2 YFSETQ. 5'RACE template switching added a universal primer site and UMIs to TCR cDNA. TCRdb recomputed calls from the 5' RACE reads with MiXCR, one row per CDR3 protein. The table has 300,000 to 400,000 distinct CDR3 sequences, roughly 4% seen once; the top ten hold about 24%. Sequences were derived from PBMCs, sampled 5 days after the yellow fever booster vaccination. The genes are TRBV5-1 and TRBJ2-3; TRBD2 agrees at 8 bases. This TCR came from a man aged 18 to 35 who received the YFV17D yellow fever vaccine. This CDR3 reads CASSTSGGPWTDTQYF. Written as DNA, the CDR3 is TGCGCCAGCAGCACTTCGGGGGGGCCTTGGACAGATACGCAGTATTTT. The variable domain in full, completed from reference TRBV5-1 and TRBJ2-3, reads KAGVTQTPRYLIKTRGQQVTLSCSPISGHRSVSWYQQTPGQGLQFLFEYFSETQRNKGNFPGRFSGRQFSNSRSEMNVSTLELGDSALYLCASSTSGGPWTDTQYFGPGTRLTVL.